What follows is one T cell receptor beta chain and its context. Germline V lookup: CDR1 SGHDT, CDR2 YYEEEE. The CDR3 contains 14 residues. J gave up 5 bases and V 4 bases, and 5 bases lay outside the gene matches. The data were taken from a study of blood T cell repertoires in COVID-19. Overall study context: Acute and convalescent COVID-19 samples came from the United States, Italy and Spain. The cDNA or gDNA used as material had been derived from T cells, B-cell-depleted T cells, or PBMCs.

The protocol was immunoSEQ multiplex PCR, while the TCRdb copy is restricted to in-frame clones and leaves out a portion. The top ten hold 1.5% to 2% of the sample, which has just under 90,000 clones, 90% seen once. The chain carries TRBV5-6 and TRBJ2-3, with 9 bases identical to TRBD2. The sequenced sample was peripheral blood. This receptor was taken from a man in his sixties with acute or convalescent COVID-19. The CDR3 nucleotides read TGTGCCAGCAGCAGGGGACTAGCACGAGATACGCAGTATTTT. Amino acids: CASSRGLARDTQYF.